This paragraph reports one TCR beta chain. What it recognizes is unknown. The table came from immunoSEQ multiplex PCR; TCRdb's copy has only in-frame clones and leaves some out. The sample contains approximately 71,000 clones, approximately 90% of which appear only once. The data are from a study of lymphopenia after photon versus proton radiotherapy. Study results and caveats: Only patients who died were analyzed for survival; proton advantage is unproven. After the lymphocyte nadir, photon-treated repertoires showed oligoclonal expansion, especially of CD8+ Temra cells.

The CDR3 contains 14 residues. The germline gives CDR1 MNHEY, CDR2 SVGAGI. Trimming took off 2 bases at V and 7 bases at J, with 15 bases between the two ends. The sequence came from a woman between 65 and 79 years old with pancreatic cancer. The material sequenced was peripheral blood, taken from a patient treated with photon-based radiotherapy. The chain uses TRBV6-5 and TRBJ2-7, with a tentative D call TRBD2 (5 bases). CDR3 sequence reads: CASSYGGSKVEQYF. The CDR3, as DNA: TGTGCCAGCAGTTACGGCGGGTCCAAGGTAGAGCAGTACTTC.